These 28 T cell receptor beta chains were all obtained from the same sample, sequenced in a study of T cells after yellow fever vaccination. Using its own MiXCR run on the 5' RACE reads, TCRdb lists one record per CDR3 protein. The table lists about 630,000 distinct CDR3 sequences, roughly an eighth of them singletons. Here the sequenced sample was PBMCs, taken on the day of the yellow fever booster vaccination. The receptors stem from a man aged 25-45 years who received the YFV17D yellow fever vaccine.

There are a few counts of this clonotype. The chain joins TRBV10-2 to TRBJ1-1, with D possibly TRBD1 on 5 matching bases. CDR3 length equals 14 residues. V lost 6 bases and J 5 bases, leaving 16 bases between the germline ends. The V gene's germline CDR1 is WSHSY and CDR2 SAAADI. The CDR3 sequence is CASRLGGRGTEAFF. DNA for the CDR3: TGCGCCAGCAGGTTGGGAGGGAGGGGAACTGAAGCTTTCTTT.

This clonotype was counted between two and nine times. The chain employs TRBV6-1 and TRBJ2-3; 9 bases fit TRBD1. Germline V CDR1 and CDR2: MNHNS, SASEGT. This CDR3 region has 13 residues. After removal of 9 bases from V and 2 bases from J, the junction contained 3 bases not matched to a gene. CDR3 nucleotides: TGTGCCAGTGGACAGGGGTTCACAGATACGCAGTATTTT. It is translated as CASGQGFTDTQYF.

This clonotype occurred a few times. This chain joins TRBV4-1 and TRBJ2-5; D gene uncertain. The V gene's germline CDR1 is MGHRA and CDR2 YSYEKL. Trimming shortened V by 2 bases and J by 0 bases, and 7 bases separated the two germline ends. The CDR3 is 14 residues long. This CDR3 is CASSQRADQETQYF. CDR3 coding DNA: TGCGCCAGCAGCCAACGGGCCGACCAAGAGACCCAGTACTTC.

This clonotype was detected a few times. The chain joins TRBV4-2 to TRBJ2-7; 7 bases agree with TRBD2. Per the germline V gene, CDR1 is LGHNA and CDR2 is YNFKEQ. V lost 2 bases to trimming and J lost 5 bases; unmatched junction nucleotides: 21. The CDR3 covers 19 residues. CDR3 sequence (DNA): TGTGCCAGCAGCCAAAGTACGAAGGGAGCTAGCGGTAACCTCCACGAGCAGTACTTC. Its translation is CASSQSTKGASGNLHEQYF.

The gene calls are TRBV20-1 and TRBJ2-1; 9 bases agree with TRBD2. After removal of 6 bases from V and 5 bases from J, the junction contained 8 bases not matched to a gene. Germline loops: CDR1 DFQATT, CDR2 SNEGSKA (reference sequence). This CDR3 has 14 residues. The chain's CDR3 is CSASAGGPDNEQFF. CDR3 nucleotides: TGCAGTGCCAGCGCGGGAGGGCCTGACAATGAGCAGTTCTTC.

The chain couples TRBV5-1 to TRBJ2-5, with 10 bases aligning to TRBD1. The CDR3 runs 14 residues. The germline CDR1 and CDR2 sequences are SGHRS and YFSETQ. V lost 6 bases to trimming and J lost 2 bases; unmatched junction nucleotides: 4. The CDR3 protein is CASTRGQGQETQYF. Written as DNA, the CDR3 is TGCGCCAGCACCAGGGGACAGGGGCAAGAGACCCAGTACTTC.

V is TRBV7-9 and J is TRBJ2-7; 8 positions match TRBD1. Unmatched junction bases numbered 14, after V lost 4 bases and J lost 3 bases. CDR1 is SEHNR, CDR2 FQNEAQ, per germline (reference sequence). The CDR3 runs 17 residues. The CDR3 coding sequence is TGTGCCAGCAGCTCCGTCCGCGGACAGGGACGTAACTACGAGCAGTACTTC. This codes for CASSSVRGQGRNYEQYF. The full variable domain, completed using reference TRBV7-9 and TRBJ2-7, is DTGVSQNPRHKITKRGQNVTFRCDPISEHNRLYWYRQTLGQGPEFLTYFQNEAQLEKSRLLSDRFSAERPKGSFSTLEIQRTEQGDSAMYLCASSSVRGQGRNYEQYFGPGTRLTVT.

This clonotype was counted at least ten times. The gene calls are TRBV7-2 and TRBJ2-1, with D perhaps matching TRBD1 (5 bases). The V gene's germline CDR1 is SGHTA and CDR2 FQGNSA. This CDR3 comprises 13 residues. Trimming removed 6 bases from V and 6 bases from J, with 12 bases in between. For the CDR3, the DNA is TGTGCCAGCAGGAACAGGCAGGTCAATGAGCAGTTCTTC. Amino acids: CASRNRQVNEQFF. Looking up the rest from reference TRBV7-2 and TRBJ2-1 gives the full variable domain: GAGVSQSPSNKVTEKGKDVELRCDPISGHTALYWYRQSLGQGLEFLIYFQGNSAPDKSGLPSDRFSAERTGGSVSTLTIQRTQQEDSAVYLCASRNRQVNEQFFGPGTRLTVL.

In this sample, this clonotype turned up a few times. The chain couples TRBV20-1 to TRBJ2-2, with 7 bases lining up with TRBD1. The V gene end was trimmed by 0 bases and the J gene end by 8 bases; junction bases not matched to a gene: 15. This CDR3 has 17 residues. Germline V gene lookup returns CDR1 DFQATT and CDR2 SNEGSKA (reference sequence). CDR3 bases: TGCAGTGCTAGAGATCGCCCCGGGATAGGGGACAGAGGGGAGCTGTTTTTT. Amino acids: CSARDRPGIGDRGELFF.

This clonotype appeared a few times. This chain connects TRBV3-1 to TRBJ2-6; no clear D gene. CDR1 is LGHDT, CDR2 YNNKEL, per germline (reference sequence). V shed 4 bases and J shed 5 bases, with 21 bases lying between them. This CDR3 spans 18 amino acids. The CDR3: CASSPSVGRSDRANVLTF. The CDR3 DNA follows: TGTGCCAGCAGCCCCTCGGTTGGGCGCTCCGACAGGGCCAACGTCCTGACTTTC.

This sequence joins TRBV27 and TRBJ2-1, with D possibly being TRBD1 (7 bases). V was clipped by 0 bases and J by 7 bases, with 13 bases between them. CDR1 and CDR2 (germline): MNHEY, SMNVEV (reference sequence). The CDR3 contains 15 residues. The CDR3 DNA sequence: TGTGCCAGCAGTTTATCGACAGGGACTCTTAATGAGCAGTTCTTC. Encoded protein: CASSLSTGTLNEQFF.

This chain uses TRBV20-1 with TRBJ2-1; TRBD2 matches at 8 bases. The germline V gene has CDR1 DFQATT and CDR2 SNEGSKA (reference sequence). The CDR3 runs to 16 residues. Trimming cost V 3 bases and J 0 bases; bases outside gene matches: 7. CDR3 sequence reads: CSASGRAISSYNEQFF. DNA for the CDR3: TGCAGTGCTAGCGGGAGGGCCATTAGCTCCTACAATGAGCAGTTCTTC.

In its sample, this clonotype was seen a few times. J is TRBJ1-1 and V is TRBV7-2; D uncertain. V lost 0 bases to trimming and J lost 5 bases, with 10 bases between them. Per germline, CDR1 SGHTA and CDR2 FQGNSA. This CDR3 comprises 14 residues. The CDR3 is CASSLAAAPTEAFF. In nucleotides, the CDR3 is TGTGCCAGCAGCTTAGCAGCGGCCCCGACTGAAGCTTTCTTT.

Only a few counts were recorded for this clonotype. The V call is TRBV9, the J call TRBJ1-2, with D possibly being TRBD1 (6 bases). Germline V CDR1 and CDR2: SGDLS, YYNGEE. The CDR3 covers 16 residues. V lost 0 bases and J 8 bases, leaving 20 bases between the germline ends. CDR3 sequence (DNA): TGTGCCAGCAGCGTAGTCCCACCGGGGGCGCATGAAGGCTACACCTTC. It codes for CASSVVPPGAHEGYTF.

This clonotype showed up just a few times. The chain recombines TRBV5-1 with TRBJ2-5; 8 bases are shared with TRBD2. Germline assignment: CDR1 SGHRS and CDR2 YFSETQ. With 0 bases clipped from V and 5 bases from J, the junction kept 9 bases outside the gene matches. The CDR3 spans 16 residues. The CDR3 sequence is CASSLETGRAGETQYF. CDR3 nucleotide sequence: TGCGCCAGCAGCTTGGAAACCGGGAGGGCCGGGGAGACCCAGTACTTC. Together with reference TRBV5-1 and TRBJ2-5, the CDR3 gives the full variable domain: KAGVTQTPRYLIKTRGQQVTLSCSPISGHRSVSWYQQTPGQGLQFLFEYFSETQRNKGNFPGRFSGRQFSNSRSEMNVSTLELGDSALYLCASSLETGRAGETQYFGPGTRLLVL.

The chain couples TRBV19 to TRBJ1-5, with D tentatively TRBD1 (5 bases). The V end was cut by 7 bases, the J end by 0 bases, with 13 bases between. The germline V gene encodes CDR1 LNHDA and CDR2 SQIVND (reference sequence). The CDR3 sequence is 15 residues long. Written as DNA, the CDR3 is TGTGCCAGTATTGGCAGGGTCGATAGCAATCAGCCCCAGCATTTT. As protein: CASIGRVDSNQPQHF.

This clonotype was seen a few times. The chain couples TRBV28 to TRBJ2-7, with 12 nucleotides matching TRBD2. The V gene's germline CDR1 is MDHEN and CDR2 SYDVKM. The CDR3 extends over 14 amino acids. V shed 6 bases and J 3 bases; nucleotides not matched to a gene: 3. CDR3: CASRLAGGNYEQYF. Written as DNA, the CDR3 is TGTGCCAGCAGACTAGCGGGGGGTAACTACGAGCAGTACTTC.

This clonotype has a handful of counts. The V gene is TRBV9, the J gene TRBJ1-2; no clear D. CDR3 size: 15 residues. Per the germline V gene, CDR1 is SGDLS and CDR2 is YYNGEE. Trimming took off 0 bases at V and 8 bases at J, with 17 bases between the two ends. The CDR3 sequence is CASSVEVQSLSGYTF. The CDR3 DNA reads TGTGCCAGCAGCGTAGAGGTACAGAGTTTATCCGGCTACACCTTC.

The rearrangement joins TRBV9 to TRBJ2-7; possible D gene TRBD1, 5 bases. CDR3 size: 14 residues. Per the germline V gene, CDR1 is SGDLS and CDR2 is YYNGEE. Deletions cut 4 bases from V and 7 bases from J, with 18 bases between. The CDR3 here is CASSPGLGSWEQYF. The CDR3 nucleotides are TGTGCCAGCAGCCCAGGGCTGGGGTCGTGGGAGCAGTACTTC.

This clonotype was counted between two and nine times. J is TRBJ2-5 and V is TRBV20-1, with TRBD2 matching over 10 bases. This CDR3 contains 19 residues. Germline V gives CDR1 DFQATT, CDR2 SNEGSKA (reference sequence). V trimming: 0 bases; J trimming: 0 bases; junction bases outside the gene matches: 13. The CDR3 DNA sequence: TGCAGTGCTAGAGATTCTAGGCGAGCGGGAGGGGAGTACCAAGAGACCCAGTACTTC. Amino acid sequence: CSARDSRRAGGEYQETQYF.

V usage is TRBV7-9 and J usage is TRBJ2-1; no clear D gene. Trimming pared 11 bases from V and 9 bases from J, leaving 11 bases between. Germline assignment: CDR1 SEHNR and CDR2 FQNEAQ (reference sequence). This CDR3 has 10 residues. This CDR3 reads CAVNSAEQFF. The CDR3, as DNA: TGTGCCGTTAACTCGGCTGAGCAGTTCTTC.

This clonotype turned up a few times. The chain combines TRBV20-1 with TRBJ1-1; 8 bases align to TRBD1. Germline CDR1 is DFQATT and CDR2 is SNEGSKA (reference sequence). The CDR3 covers 17 residues. The J segment lost 0 bases and the V segment lost 3 bases, leaving 12 bases of the junction unmatched. The CDR3 is CSASLIRDRTMNTEAFF. CDR3 bases: TGCAGTGCTAGTCTTATCCGGGACAGGACCATGAACACTGAAGCTTTCTTT.

As DNA, the CDR3 is TGTGCCAGCAGTTACCTCGGACACGGACGTTCCTACGAGCAGTACTTC. Translating it yields CASSYLGHGRSYEQYF. The chain carries TRBV6-5 and TRBJ2-7; the D gene is possibly TRBD1 (5 bases). Germline loops: CDR1 MNHEY, CDR2 SVGAGI. Trimming pared 2 bases from V and 1 base from J, leaving 15 bases between. This CDR3 region has 16 residues.

This clonotype has more than one count but fewer than ten. This chain uses TRBV18 with TRBJ2-1; 7 bases align to TRBD1. CDR3 length: 16 amino acids. Germline-derived CDR1 and CDR2 are KGHSH and LQKENI. With V trimmed by 3 bases and J by 4 bases, 9 bases remained unmatched. The CDR3 DNA sequence: TGTGCCAGCTCACCTCGGGTAACAGGGGAATACAATGAGCAGTTCTTC. Its protein product is CASSPRVTGEYNEQFF.

This clonotype was seen a few times. V usage is TRBV7-8 and J usage is TRBJ2-7, with 8 bases identical to TRBD2. Germline V CDR1 and CDR2: SGHVS, FQNEAQ. The CDR3 totals 16 residues. V shed 1 base, J shed 3 bases, and the junction held 8 bases outside the gene matches. CDR3 nucleotides: TGTGCCAGCAGCTTAGGACCGGGAGGGTTGGTCTACGAGCAGTACTTC. Translating it yields CASSLGPGGLVYEQYF.

This clonotype was counted between two and nine times. The gene calls are TRBV28 and TRBJ1-2; 7 bases agree with TRBD1. The V gene's germline CDR1 is MDHEN and CDR2 SYDVKM. CDR3 length equals 13 residues. Trimming took 3 bases from V and 7 from J; bases not matched to a gene: 5. The CDR3, as DNA: TGTGCCAGCAGTTTCACCGGGACAGTTGGCTACACCTTC. It codes for CASSFTGTVGYTF.

This clonotype was recorded a few times. The chain combines TRBV5-6 with TRBJ2-1; possibly TRBD2 for D (6 bases). The V end was cut by 4 bases, the J end by 8 bases, with 10 bases between. The CDR3 has 12 amino acids. Per the germline V gene, CDR1 is SGHDT and CDR2 is YYEEEE. The CDR3 DNA reads TGTGCCAGCAGCCTTCTAGCGTATGAGCAGTTCTTC. It specifies CASSLLAYEQFF. The full variable domain, in which reference TRBV5-6 and TRBJ2-1 provide the parts outside the CDR3, is DAGVTQSPTHLIKTRGQQVTLRCSPKSGHDTVSWYQQALGQGPQFIFQYYEEEERQRGNFPDRFSGHQFPNYSSELNVNALLLGDSALYLCASSLLAYEQFFGPGTRLTVL.

V usage is TRBV6-1 and J usage is TRBJ2-4; 9 positions match TRBD1. This CDR3 region has 13 residues. Germline lookup yields CDR1 MNHNS and CDR2 SASEGT. V lost 10 bases and J lost 8; bases outside the gene matches: 9. CDR3 sequence (DNA): TGTGCCACCAGAGCCGGGACAGGGCACATTCAGTACTTC. Protein: CATRAGTGHIQYF.